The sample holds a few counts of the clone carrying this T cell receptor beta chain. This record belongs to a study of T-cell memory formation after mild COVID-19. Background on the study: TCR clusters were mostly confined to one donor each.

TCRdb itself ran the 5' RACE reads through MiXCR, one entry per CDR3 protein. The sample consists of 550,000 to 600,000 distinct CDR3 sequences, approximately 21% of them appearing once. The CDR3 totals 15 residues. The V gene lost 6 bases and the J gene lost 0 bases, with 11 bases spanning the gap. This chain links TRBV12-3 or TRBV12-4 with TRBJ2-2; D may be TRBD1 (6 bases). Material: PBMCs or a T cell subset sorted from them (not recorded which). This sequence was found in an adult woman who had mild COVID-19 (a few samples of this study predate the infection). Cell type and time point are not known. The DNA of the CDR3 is TGTGCCAGCAGCTCGCGGACAGCGAACACCGGGGAGCTGTTTTTT. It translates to CASSSRTANTGELFF.